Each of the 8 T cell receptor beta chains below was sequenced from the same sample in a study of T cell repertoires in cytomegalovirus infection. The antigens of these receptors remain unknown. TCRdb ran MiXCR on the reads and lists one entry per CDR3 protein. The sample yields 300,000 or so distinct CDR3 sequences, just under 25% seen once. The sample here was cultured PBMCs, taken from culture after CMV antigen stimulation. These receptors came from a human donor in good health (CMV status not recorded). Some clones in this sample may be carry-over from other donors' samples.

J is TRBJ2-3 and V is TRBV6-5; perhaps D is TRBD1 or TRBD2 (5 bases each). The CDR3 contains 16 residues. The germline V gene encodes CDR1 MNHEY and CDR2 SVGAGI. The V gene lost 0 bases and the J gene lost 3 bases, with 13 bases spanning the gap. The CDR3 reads CASSYSWGRGTDTQYF. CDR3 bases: TGTGCCAGCAGTTACTCGTGGGGGAGAGGAACAGATACGCAGTATTTT.

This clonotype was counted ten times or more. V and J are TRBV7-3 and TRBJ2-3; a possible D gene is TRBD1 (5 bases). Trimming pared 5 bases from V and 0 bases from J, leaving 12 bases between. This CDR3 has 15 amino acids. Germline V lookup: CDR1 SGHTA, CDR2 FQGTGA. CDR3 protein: CASSVTGTSTDTQYF. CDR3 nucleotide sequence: TGTGCCAGCAGCGTCACAGGAACTAGCACAGATACGCAGTATTTT. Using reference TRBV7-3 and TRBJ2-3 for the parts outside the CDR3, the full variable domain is GAGVSQTPSNKVTEKGKYVELRCDPISGHTALYWYRQSLGQGPEFLIYFQGTGAADDSGLPNDRFFAVRPEGSVSTLKIQRTERGDSAVYLCASSVTGTSTDTQYFGPGTRLTVL.

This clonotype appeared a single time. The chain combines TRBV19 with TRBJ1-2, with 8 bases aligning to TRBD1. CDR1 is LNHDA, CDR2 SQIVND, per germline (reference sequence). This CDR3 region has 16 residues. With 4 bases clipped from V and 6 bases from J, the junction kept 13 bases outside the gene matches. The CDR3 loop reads CASSTKGWTGNDGYTF. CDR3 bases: TGTGCCAGTAGTACAAAAGGCTGGACAGGGAATGATGGCTACACCTTC. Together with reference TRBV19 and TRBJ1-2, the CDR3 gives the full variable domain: DGGITQSPKYLFRKEGQNVTLSCEQNLNHDAMYWYRQDPGQGLRLIYYSQIVNDFQKGDIAEGYSVSREKKESFPLTVTSAQKNPTAFYLCASSTKGWTGNDGYTFGSGTRLTVV.

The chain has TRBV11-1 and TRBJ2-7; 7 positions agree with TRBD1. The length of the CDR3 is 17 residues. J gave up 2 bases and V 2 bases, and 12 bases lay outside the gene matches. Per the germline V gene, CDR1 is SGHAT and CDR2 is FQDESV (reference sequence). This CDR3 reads CASSLTRIGGQPYEQYF. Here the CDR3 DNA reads TGTGCCAGCAGCTTAACTCGAATAGGGGGACAGCCCTACGAGCAGTACTTC. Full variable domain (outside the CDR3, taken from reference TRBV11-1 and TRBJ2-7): EAEVAQSPRYKITEKSQAVAFWCDPISGHATLYWYRQILGQGPELLVQFQDESVVDDSQLPKDRFSAERLKGVDSTLKIQPAELGDSAMYLCASSLTRIGGQPYEQYFGPGTRLTVT.

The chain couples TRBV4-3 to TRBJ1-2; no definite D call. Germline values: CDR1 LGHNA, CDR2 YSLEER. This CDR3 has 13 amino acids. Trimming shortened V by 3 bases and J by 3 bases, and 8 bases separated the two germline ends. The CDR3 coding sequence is TGCGCCAGCAGCCAGGGATTGGACTATGGCTACACCTTC. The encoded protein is CASSQGLDYGYTF.

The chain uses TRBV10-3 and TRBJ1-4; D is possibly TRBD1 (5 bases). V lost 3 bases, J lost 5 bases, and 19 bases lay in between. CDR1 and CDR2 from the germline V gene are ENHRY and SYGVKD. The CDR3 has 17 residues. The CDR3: CAISDKTWGLRNEKLFF. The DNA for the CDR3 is TGTGCCATCAGTGATAAGACTTGGGGGTTGAGGAATGAAAAACTGTTTTTT.

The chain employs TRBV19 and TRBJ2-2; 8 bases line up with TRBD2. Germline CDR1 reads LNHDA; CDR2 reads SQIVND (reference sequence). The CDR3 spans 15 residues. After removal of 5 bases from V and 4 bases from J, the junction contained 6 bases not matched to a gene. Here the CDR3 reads CASSPGGAGTGELFF. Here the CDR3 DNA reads TGTGCCAGTAGTCCGGGAGGGGCGGGCACCGGGGAGCTGTTTTTT.

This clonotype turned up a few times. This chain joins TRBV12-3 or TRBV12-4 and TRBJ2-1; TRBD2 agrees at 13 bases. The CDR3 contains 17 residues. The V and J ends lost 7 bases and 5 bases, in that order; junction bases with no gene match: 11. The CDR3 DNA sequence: TGTGCCAGCACCCCACTAGCGGGAGGGCCCTCGGACAATGAGCAGTTCTTC. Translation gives CASTPLAGGPSDNEQFF.